The 19 T cell receptor beta chains below come from one sample, sequenced in a study of OX40 agonist ivuxolimab in advanced cancers. The protocol used for the library was the immunoSEQ multiplex PCR assay. What TCRdb holds here is the immuneACCESS table cut down to in-frame rearrangements. Part of the clones is not present; checked against another copy, under half of the missing clones reflect an unresolved V gene, and the others are unexplained. Present in this sample are roughly 56,000 clones, roughly 84% of which were seen just once. Clones ranked in the top ten supply about 4.8% of the sample. The sequences come from CD4+ or CD8+ T cells sorted from blood, collected in a trial of the OX40 agonist ivuxolimab. These receptors originate from an adult with an advanced solid tumor such as melanoma, head and neck, liver or kidney cancer.

By share of the sample, this clone is medium-sized. The rearrangement uses TRBV4-1 and TRBJ1-2, with a tentative D call TRBD1 (6 bases). Germline CDR1 and CDR2: MGHRA and YSYEKL. This CDR3 has 14 residues. The germline V and J ends were trimmed by 1 base and 5 bases, with 11 bases remaining between them. CDR3 in amino acids: CASSQATTGYGYTF. The CDR3 DNA reads TGCGCCAGCAGCCAAGCGACAACAGGGTATGGCTACACCTTC.

This chain connects TRBV2 to TRBJ2-5; 9 nucleotides match TRBD1. V dropped 5 bases and J dropped 3; count of bases not matched to a gene: 4. The length of the CDR3 is 14 residues. CDR1 is SNHLY, CDR2 FYNNEI, per germline. The CDR3 coding sequence is TGTGCCAGCAGTAGGGACAGGGAGGAAGAGACCCAGTACTTC. Protein sequence: CASSRDREEETQYF.

The CDR3 reads CSVSGQETQYF. Written as DNA, the CDR3 is TGCAGCGTTAGCGGGCAAGAGACCCAGTACTTC. The chain uses TRBV29-1 and TRBJ2-5; possible D gene TRBD2, 6 bases. The V end lost 5 bases, the J end lost 2 bases, and 6 bases lay between the germline ends. The CDR3 totals 11 residues. Germline loops: CDR1 SQVTM, CDR2 ANQGSEA.

The J gene is TRBJ2-1, the V gene TRBV28, with D perhaps matching TRBD1 (6 bases). With 5 bases removed from V and 2 bases from J, the gap between germline ends came to 16 bases. Germline V gene sequence: CDR1 MDHEN, CDR2 SYDVKM. The CDR3 has 16 amino acids. Here the CDR3 reads CASSTRTAVPYNEQFF. CDR3 nucleotides: TGTGCCAGCAGTACCCGGACAGCCGTTCCCTACAATGAGCAGTTCTTC.

Here the CDR3 reads CASSVADNEQFF. In nucleotides, the CDR3 is TGTGCCAGCAGTGTGGCAGACAATGAGCAGTTCTTC. The chain is built from TRBV6-1 and TRBJ2-1, with unresolved D. The CDR3 is 12 amino acids. V lost 4 bases and J 5 bases, leaving 6 bases between the germline ends. Germline assignment: CDR1 MNHNS and CDR2 SASEGT.

The chain carries TRBV28 and TRBJ1-2; TRBD1 matches 11 bases. Per germline, CDR1 MDHEN and CDR2 SYDVKM. This CDR3 spans 13 amino acids. With 9 bases clipped from V and 6 bases from J, the junction kept 6 bases outside the gene matches. The DNA of the CDR3 is TGTGCCAGTTACCGGGACAGGGGGGATGGCTACACCTTC. Translation gives CASYRDRGDGYTF.

This clone was observed a few times. The chain links TRBV2 to TRBJ2-3; D might be TRBD2 (6 bases). This CDR3 is built from 15 residues. CDR1 and CDR2 (germline): SNHLY, FYNNEI. V lost 3 bases to trimming and J lost 1 base, with 11 bases between them. In DNA form, the CDR3 reads TGTGCCAGCAGTGAGAACCCTAGCGGCACAGATACGCAGTATTTT. Translation gives CASSENPSGTDTQYF.

This chain connects TRBV18 to TRBJ2-1; D possibly corresponds to TRBD2 (5 bases). CDR1 and CDR2 (germline): KGHSH, LQKENI. This CDR3 is built from 15 residues. Trimming shortened V by 3 bases and J by 4 bases, and 13 bases separated the two germline ends. CDR3 DNA sequence: TGTGCCAGCTCACCGGGGAGCCCCTCTTACAATGAGCAGTTCTTC. Its translation: CASSPGSPSYNEQFF.

The chain joins TRBV18 to TRBJ2-5, with D tentatively TRBD1 or TRBD2 (5 bases each). The DNA end lines up better with TRBJ2-7; the J call may be wrong. Looked up from germline, CDR1 is KGHSH and CDR2 is LQKENI. The CDR3 loop spans 11 amino acids. The CDR3 loop is CASSEGSEQYF. For the CDR3, the DNA is TGTGCCAGCTCAGAGGGGAGCGAGCAGTACTTC.

The rearrangement uses TRBV7-6 and TRBJ2-1, with a possible D match to TRBD2 (7 bases). The CDR3 runs 15 residues. Trimming pared 7 bases from V and 8 bases from J, leaving 21 bases between. CDR1 and CDR2 (germline): SGHVS, FNYEAQ. The CDR3 protein is CASTLEWGGRHEQFF. The CDR3 region has the DNA TGTGCCAGCACCTTGGAGTGGGGGGGCCGGCATGAGCAGTTCTTC. Supplemented by reference TRBV7-6 and TRBJ2-1, the full variable domain reads GAGVSQSPRYKVTKRGQDVALRCDPISGHVSLYWYRQALGQGPEFLTYFNYEAQQDKSGLPNDRFSAERPEGSISTLTIQRTEQRDSAMYRCASTLEWGGRHEQFFGPGTRLTVL.

J is TRBJ2-1 and V is TRBV2; either TRBD1 or TRBD2 may fit D (6 bases each). Per the germline V gene, CDR1 is SNHLY and CDR2 is FYNNEI. The CDR3 runs 15 residues. With 8 bases removed from V and 2 bases from J, the gap between germline ends came to 16 bases. The CDR3 sequence: CASRKEGGPYNEQFF. The CDR3, as DNA: TGTGCCAGCCGAAAGGAGGGGGGCCCCTACAATGAGCAGTTCTTC.

This clone was counted only a few times. The chain recombines TRBV27 with TRBJ2-2, with TRBD1 matching over 11 bases. The V segment lost 5 bases and the J segment 2 bases; nucleotides outside the gene matches: 10. CDR1 and CDR2 (germline): MNHEY, SMNVEV (reference sequence). The CDR3 is 18 residues long. The CDR3 reads CASSPGTGGFPNTGELFF. The CDR3 DNA follows: TGTGCCAGCAGTCCCGGGACAGGGGGATTCCCCAACACCGGGGAGCTGTTTTTT.

The rearrangement joins TRBV7-8 to TRBJ1-6; a weak D match, TRBD1 (5 bases). V lost 3 bases, J lost 7 bases, and 10 bases lay in between. Germline loops: CDR1 SGHVS, CDR2 FQNEAQ. CDR3 length equals 14 residues. CDR3 amino acids: CASSFGTVNSPLHF. The CDR3 DNA reads as TGTGCCAGCAGCTTCGGGACGGTGAATTCACCCCTCCACTTT.

The rearrangement uses TRBV5-1 and TRBJ1-4, with 9 bases identical to TRBD1. J was trimmed by 5 bases and V by 6 bases; bases with no gene match: 11. CDR1 is SGHRS and CDR2 is YFSETQ in the germline V gene. CDR3 length: 16 residues. As DNA, the CDR3 is TGCGCCAGCACGGATCCGGGACAGGGACCGAATGAAAAACTGTTTTTT. Amino acid sequence: CASTDPGQGPNEKLFF.

The chain links TRBV18 to TRBJ2-1; 7 positions match TRBD2. Germline CDR1 KGHSH, CDR2 LQKENI. The CDR3 sequence is 16 residues long. The J segment lost 3 bases and the V segment lost 1 base, leaving 6 bases of the junction unmatched. The CDR3 sequence is CASSPLNLADYNEQFF. The DNA of the CDR3 is TGTGCCAGCTCACCACTTAATCTAGCGGACTACAATGAGCAGTTCTTC.

This chain joins TRBV5-1 and TRBJ2-5, with D unclear. CDR3 length: 16 residues. Germline V gives CDR1 SGHRS, CDR2 YFSETQ. The V end lost 0 bases, the J end lost 4 bases, and 16 bases lay between the germline ends. The CDR3 loop is CASSLATKKSGETQYF. CDR3 nucleotide sequence: TGCGCCAGCAGCTTGGCCACCAAGAAGTCGGGAGAGACCCAGTACTTC.

The V and J genes are TRBV10-2 and TRBJ2-1; 11 nucleotides agree with TRBD2. In germline, CDR1 is WSHSY, CDR2 SAAADI. With V trimmed by 9 bases and J by 4 bases, 8 bases remained unmatched. CDR3 length: 15 amino acids. The CDR3 protein is CARRGSGGDYNEQFF. CDR3 bases: TGCGCCAGAAGAGGTAGCGGGGGGGATTACAATGAGCAGTTCTTC.

This clone was seen only a few times. This sequence joins TRBV10-3 and TRBJ1-6, with TRBD1 matching over 8 bases. V dropped 5 bases and J dropped 7; count of bases not matched to a gene: 4. CDR1 is ENHRY, CDR2 SYGVKD, per germline. The CDR3 is made up of 14 amino acids. The CDR3 region is CAISTGTGNSPLHF. The CDR3 DNA sequence: TGTGCCATCAGTACCGGGACAGGCAATTCACCCCTCCACTTT.

The chain is built from TRBV18 and TRBJ2-2; possibly TRBD1 or TRBD2 for D (5 bases each). The CDR3 consists of 15 residues. The ends were cut back, 6 bases at V and 1 base at J, with 12 bases in the middle. Germline CDR1 reads KGHSH; CDR2 reads LQKENI. The DNA of the CDR3 is TGTGCCAGCTCGCGTGGGACGGGGAACACCGGGGAGCTGTTTTTT. Translating it yields CASSRGTGNTGELFF.